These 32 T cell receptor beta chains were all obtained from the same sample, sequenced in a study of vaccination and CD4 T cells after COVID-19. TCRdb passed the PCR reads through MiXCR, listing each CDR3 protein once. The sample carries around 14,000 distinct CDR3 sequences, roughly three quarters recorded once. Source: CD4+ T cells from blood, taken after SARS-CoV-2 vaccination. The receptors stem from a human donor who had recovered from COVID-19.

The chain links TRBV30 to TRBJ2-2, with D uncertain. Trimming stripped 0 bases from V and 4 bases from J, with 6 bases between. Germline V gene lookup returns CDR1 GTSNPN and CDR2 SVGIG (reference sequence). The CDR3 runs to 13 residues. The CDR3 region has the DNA TGTGCCTGGAGTGTACGGTCCACCGGGGAGCTGTTTTTT. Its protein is CAWSVRSTGELFF.

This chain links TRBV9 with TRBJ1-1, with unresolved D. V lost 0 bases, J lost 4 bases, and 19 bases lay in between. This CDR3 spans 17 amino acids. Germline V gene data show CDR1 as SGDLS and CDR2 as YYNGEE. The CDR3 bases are TGTGCCAGCAGCGTAGACGGAGACTATCAAGTCATCACTGAAGCTTTCTTT. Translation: CASSVDGDYQVITEAFF.

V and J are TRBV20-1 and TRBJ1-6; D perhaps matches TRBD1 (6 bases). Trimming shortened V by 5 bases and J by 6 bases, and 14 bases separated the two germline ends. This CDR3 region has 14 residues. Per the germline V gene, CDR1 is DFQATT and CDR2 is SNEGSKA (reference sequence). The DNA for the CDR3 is TGCAGTGCTGTAAGGACAGACATTAATTCACCCCTCCACTTT. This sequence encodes CSAVRTDINSPLHF.

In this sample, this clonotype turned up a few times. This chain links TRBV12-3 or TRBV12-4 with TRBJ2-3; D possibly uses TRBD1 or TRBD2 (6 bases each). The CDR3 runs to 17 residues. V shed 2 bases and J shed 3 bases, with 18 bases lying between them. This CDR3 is CASSLLSVGGATDTQYF. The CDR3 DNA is TGTGCCAGCAGTTTACTCTCGGTCGGGGGCGCAACAGATACGCAGTATTTT.

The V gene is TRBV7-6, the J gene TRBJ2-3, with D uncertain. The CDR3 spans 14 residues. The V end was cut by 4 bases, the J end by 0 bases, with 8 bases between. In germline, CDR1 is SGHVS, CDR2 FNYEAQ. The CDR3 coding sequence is TGTGCCAGCAGCTCCCCGTTTAGCACAGATACGCAGTATTTT. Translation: CASSSPFSTDTQYF.

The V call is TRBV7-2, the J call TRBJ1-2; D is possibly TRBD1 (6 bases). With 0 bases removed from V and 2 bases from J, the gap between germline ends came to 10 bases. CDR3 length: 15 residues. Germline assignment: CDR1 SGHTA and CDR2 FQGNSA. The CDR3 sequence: CASSLAAGVNYGYTF. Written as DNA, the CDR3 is TGTGCCAGCAGCTTAGCGGCAGGGGTCAACTATGGCTACACCTTC.

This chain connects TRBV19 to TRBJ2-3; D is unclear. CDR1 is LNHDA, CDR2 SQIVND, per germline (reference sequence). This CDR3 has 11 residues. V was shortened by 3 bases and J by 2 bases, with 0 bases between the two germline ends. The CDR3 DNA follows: TGTGCCAGTAGTATCACAGATACGCAGTATTTT. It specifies CASSITDTQYF.

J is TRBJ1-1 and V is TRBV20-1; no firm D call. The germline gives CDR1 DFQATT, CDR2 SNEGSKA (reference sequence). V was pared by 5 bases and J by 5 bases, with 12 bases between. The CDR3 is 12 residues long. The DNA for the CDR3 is TGCAGTGCTCGTAGGGTCGAAACTGAAGCTTTCTTT. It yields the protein CSARRVETEAFF.

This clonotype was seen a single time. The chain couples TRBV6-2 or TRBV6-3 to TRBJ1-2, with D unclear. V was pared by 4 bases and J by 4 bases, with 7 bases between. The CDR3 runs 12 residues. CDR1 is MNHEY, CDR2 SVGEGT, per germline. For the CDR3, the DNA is TGTGCCAGCAGTTCCCAAAGCTATGGCTACACCTTC. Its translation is CASSSQSYGYTF.

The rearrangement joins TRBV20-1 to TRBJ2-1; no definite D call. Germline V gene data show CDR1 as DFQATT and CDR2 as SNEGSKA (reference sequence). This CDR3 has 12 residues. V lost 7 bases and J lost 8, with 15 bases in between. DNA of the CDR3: TGCAGTGGCCGATTGACTCACCATGAGCAGTTCTTC. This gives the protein CSGRLTHHEQFF.

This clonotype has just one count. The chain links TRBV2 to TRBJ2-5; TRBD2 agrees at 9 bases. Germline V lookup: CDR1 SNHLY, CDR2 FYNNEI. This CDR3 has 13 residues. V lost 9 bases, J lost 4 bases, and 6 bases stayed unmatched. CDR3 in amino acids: CASQSGRLETQYF. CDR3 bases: TGTGCCAGTCAAAGCGGGAGGTTAGAGACCCAGTACTTC.

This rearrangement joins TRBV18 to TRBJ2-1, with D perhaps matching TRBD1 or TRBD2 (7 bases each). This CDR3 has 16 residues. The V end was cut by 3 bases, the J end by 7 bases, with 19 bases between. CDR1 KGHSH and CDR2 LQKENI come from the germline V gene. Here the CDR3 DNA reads TGTGCCAGCTCACCCAGGGGGGAGGGCCGCGTAAATGAGCAGTTCTTC. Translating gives CASSPRGEGRVNEQFF.

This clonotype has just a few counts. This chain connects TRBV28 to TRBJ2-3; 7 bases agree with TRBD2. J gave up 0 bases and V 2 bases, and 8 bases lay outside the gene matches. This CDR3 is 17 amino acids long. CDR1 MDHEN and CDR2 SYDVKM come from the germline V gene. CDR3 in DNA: TGTGCCAGCAGTTTAGAGGCTAGCGGAACTAGCACAGATACGCAGTATTTT. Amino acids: CASSLEASGTSTDTQYF.

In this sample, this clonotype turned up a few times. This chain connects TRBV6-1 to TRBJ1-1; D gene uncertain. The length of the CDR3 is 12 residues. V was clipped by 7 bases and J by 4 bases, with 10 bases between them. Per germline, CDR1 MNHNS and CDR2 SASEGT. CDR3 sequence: CASKTRGTEAFF. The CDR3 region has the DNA TGTGCCAGCAAGACTCGGGGCACTGAAGCTTTCTTT.

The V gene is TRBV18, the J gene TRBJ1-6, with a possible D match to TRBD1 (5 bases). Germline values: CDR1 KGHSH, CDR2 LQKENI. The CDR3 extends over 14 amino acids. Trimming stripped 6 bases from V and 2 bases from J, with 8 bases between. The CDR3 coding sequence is TGTGCCAGCTCTGGGACCCCCTATAATTCACCCCTCCACTTT. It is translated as CASSGTPYNSPLHF.

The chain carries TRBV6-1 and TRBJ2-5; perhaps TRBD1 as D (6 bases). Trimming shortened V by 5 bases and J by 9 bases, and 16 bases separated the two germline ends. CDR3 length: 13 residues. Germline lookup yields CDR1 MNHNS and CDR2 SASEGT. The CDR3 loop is CASSLNRVGAQYF. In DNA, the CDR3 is TGTGCCAGCAGTCTAAACAGGGTAGGGGCCCAGTACTTC.

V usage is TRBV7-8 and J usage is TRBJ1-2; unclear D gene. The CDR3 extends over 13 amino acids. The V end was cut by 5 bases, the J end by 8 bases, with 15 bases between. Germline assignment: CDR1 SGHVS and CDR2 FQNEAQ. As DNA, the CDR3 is TGTGCCAGCAGCCGCCGGGCCCTTTGGGGCTACACCTTC. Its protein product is CASSRRALWGYTF.

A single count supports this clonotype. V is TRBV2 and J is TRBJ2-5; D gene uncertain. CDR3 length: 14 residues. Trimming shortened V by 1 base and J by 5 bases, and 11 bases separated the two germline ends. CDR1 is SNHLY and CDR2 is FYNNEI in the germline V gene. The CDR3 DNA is TGTGCCAGCAGTGAAGTGTCCGTGAGGGAGACCCAGTACTTC. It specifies CASSEVSVRETQYF. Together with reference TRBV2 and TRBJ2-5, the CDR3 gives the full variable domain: EPEVTQTPSHQVTQMGQEVILRCVPISNHLYFYWYRQILGQKVEFLVSFYNNEISEKSEIFDDQFSVERPDGSNFTLKIRSTKLEDSAMYFCASSEVSVRETQYFGPGTRLLVL.

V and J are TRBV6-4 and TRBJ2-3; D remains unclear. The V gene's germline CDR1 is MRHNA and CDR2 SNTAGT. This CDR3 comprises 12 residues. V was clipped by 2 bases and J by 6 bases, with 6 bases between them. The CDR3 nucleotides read TGTGCCAGCAGTGACATCGGGGATACGCAGTATTTT. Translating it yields CASSDIGDTQYF.

The CDR3 DNA reads as TGCGCCAGCAGTCTGACAGGGTTAGTTATCCAGCCCCAGCATTTT. This gives the protein CASSLTGLVIQPQHF. This rearrangement joins TRBV23-1 to TRBJ1-5; 7 nucleotides agree with TRBD1. TRBV23-1 counts as an open reading frame of uncertain function. The CDR3 contains 15 residues. V lost 4 bases and J lost 7; bases outside the gene matches: 10.

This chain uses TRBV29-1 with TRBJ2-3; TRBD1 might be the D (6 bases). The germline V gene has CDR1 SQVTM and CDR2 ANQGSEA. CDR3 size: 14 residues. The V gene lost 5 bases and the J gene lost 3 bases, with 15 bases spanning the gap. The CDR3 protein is CSVRLGAETDTQYF. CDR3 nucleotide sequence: TGCAGCGTTCGCTTGGGGGCCGAAACAGATACGCAGTATTTT.

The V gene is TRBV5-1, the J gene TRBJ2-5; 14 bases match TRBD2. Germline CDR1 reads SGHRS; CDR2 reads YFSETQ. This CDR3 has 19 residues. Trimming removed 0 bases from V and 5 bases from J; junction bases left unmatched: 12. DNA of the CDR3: TGCGCCAGCAGCTTGGGACTAGCGGGAGGGCCGGGGTATTCCGAGACCCAGTACTTC. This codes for CASSLGLAGGPGYSETQYF.

CDR3 residues: CASSFFSGGQGSSYEQYF. For the CDR3, the DNA is TGTGCCAGCAGCTTTTTCTCCGGTGGACAAGGGAGTTCCTACGAGCAGTACTTC. The rearrangement links TRBV11-2 to TRBJ2-7; D is perhaps TRBD1 or TRBD2 (5 bases each). Germline CDR1 SGHAT, CDR2 FQNNGV. The CDR3 is 18 residues long. V dropped 3 bases and J dropped 1 base, with 22 bases sitting between them.

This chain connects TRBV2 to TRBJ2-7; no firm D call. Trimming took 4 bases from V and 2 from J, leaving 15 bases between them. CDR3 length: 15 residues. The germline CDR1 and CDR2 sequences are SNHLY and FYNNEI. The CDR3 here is CASSASMRTAYEQYF. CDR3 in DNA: TGTGCCAGCAGTGCAAGTATGCGGACGGCCTACGAGCAGTACTTC. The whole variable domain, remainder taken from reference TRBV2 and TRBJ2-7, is EPEVTQTPSHQVTQMGQEVILRCVPISNHLYFYWYRQILGQKVEFLVSFYNNEISEKSEIFDDQFSVERPDGSNFTLKIRSTKLEDSAMYFCASSASMRTAYEQYFGPGTRLTVT.

CDR3 in amino acids: CASSKGGYLMNTEAFF. For the CDR3, the DNA is TGTGCCAGTAGTAAAGGAGGATACTTAATGAACACTGAAGCTTTCTTT. The rearrangement uses TRBV19 and TRBJ1-1; D not resolved. V was clipped by 4 bases and J by 0 bases, with 15 bases between them. The CDR3 extends over 16 amino acids. Per germline, CDR1 LNHDA and CDR2 SQIVND (reference sequence).

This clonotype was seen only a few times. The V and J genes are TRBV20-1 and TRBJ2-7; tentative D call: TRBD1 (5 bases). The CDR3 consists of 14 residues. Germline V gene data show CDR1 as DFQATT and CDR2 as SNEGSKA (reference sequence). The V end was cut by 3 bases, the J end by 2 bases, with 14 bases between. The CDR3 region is CSARPSWGTYEQYF. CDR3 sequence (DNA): TGCAGTGCTAGGCCATCGTGGGGCACCTACGAGCAGTACTTC.

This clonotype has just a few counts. In DNA, the CDR3 is TGTGCCAGCAGCCCCCGCGGGGGACTAGCGGCCACCGGGGAGCTGTTTTTT. It is translated as CASSPRGGLAATGELFF. The rearrangement uses TRBV11-3 and TRBJ2-2, with 11 nucleotides matching TRBD2. The V gene end was trimmed by 5 bases and the J gene end by 4 bases; junction bases not matched to a gene: 9. Germline assignment: CDR1 SGHNT and CDR2 YENEEA. This CDR3 has 17 residues.

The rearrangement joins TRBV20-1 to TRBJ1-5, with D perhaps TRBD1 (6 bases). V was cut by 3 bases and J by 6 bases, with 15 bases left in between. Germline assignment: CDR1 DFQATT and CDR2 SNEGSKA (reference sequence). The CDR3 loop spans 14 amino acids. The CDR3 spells CSASEGGRGQPQHF. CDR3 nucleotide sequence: TGCAGTGCTAGTGAGGGGGGACGGGGTCAGCCCCAGCATTTT.

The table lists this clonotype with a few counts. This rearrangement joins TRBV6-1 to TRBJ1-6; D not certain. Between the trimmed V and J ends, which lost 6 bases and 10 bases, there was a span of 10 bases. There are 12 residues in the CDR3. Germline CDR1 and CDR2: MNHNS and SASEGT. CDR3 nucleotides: TGTGCCAGCAGGGGGAGTAACTCACCCCTCCACTTT. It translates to CASRGSNSPLHF.

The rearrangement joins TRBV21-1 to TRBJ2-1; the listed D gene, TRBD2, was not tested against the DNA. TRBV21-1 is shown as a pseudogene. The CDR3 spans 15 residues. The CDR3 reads CASTLKETGYNEQFF. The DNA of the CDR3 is TGTGCCAGCACCCTCAAGGAAACGGGTTACAATGAGCAGTTCTTC.

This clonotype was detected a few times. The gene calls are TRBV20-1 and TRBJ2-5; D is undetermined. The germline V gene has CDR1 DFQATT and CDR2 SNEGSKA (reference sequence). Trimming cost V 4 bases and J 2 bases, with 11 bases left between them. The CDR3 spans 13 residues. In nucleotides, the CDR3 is TGCAGTGCTATGTCGGTAATTCAAGAGACCCAGTACTTC. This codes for CSAMSVIQETQYF.

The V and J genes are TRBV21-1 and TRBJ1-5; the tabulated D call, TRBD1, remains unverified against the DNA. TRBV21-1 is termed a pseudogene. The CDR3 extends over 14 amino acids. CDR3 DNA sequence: TGTGCCAGCAGGAGGACAGGGAGCAATCAGCCCCAGCATTTT. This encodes CASRRTGSNQPQHF.